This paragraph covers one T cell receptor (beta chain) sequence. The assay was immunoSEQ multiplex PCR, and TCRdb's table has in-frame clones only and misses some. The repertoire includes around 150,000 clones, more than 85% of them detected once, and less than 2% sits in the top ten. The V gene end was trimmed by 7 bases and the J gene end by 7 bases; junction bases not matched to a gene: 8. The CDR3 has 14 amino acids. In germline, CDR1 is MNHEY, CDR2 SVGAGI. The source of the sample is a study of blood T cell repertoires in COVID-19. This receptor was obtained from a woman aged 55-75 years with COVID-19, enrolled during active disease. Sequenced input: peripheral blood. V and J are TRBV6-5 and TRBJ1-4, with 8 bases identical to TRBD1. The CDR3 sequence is CASNKGQGGEKLFF. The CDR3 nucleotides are TGTGCCAGCAATAAAGGACAGGGAGGTGAAAAACTGTTTTTT.